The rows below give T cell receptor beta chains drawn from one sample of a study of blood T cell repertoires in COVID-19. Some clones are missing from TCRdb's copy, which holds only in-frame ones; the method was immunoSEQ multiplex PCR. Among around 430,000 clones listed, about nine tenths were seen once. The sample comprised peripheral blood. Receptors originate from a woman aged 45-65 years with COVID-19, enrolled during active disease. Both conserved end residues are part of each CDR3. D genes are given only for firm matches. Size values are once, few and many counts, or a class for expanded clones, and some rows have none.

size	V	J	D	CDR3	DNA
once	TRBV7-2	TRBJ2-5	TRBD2	CASSPLGTSGGLETQYF	TGTGCCAGCAGCCCATTGGGGACTAGCGGGGGGTTGGAGACCCAGTACTTC
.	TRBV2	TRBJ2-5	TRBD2	CASSPAGTSGGSQYF	TGTGCCAGCAGTCCCGCCGGGACTAGCGGGGGTAGTCAGTACTTC
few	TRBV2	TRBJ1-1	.	CASSLSRGGLGNTEAFF	TGTGCCAGCAGCTTATCCAGGGGCGGATTGGGGAACACTGAAGCTTTCTTT
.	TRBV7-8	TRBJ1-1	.	CASSLINSEAFF	TGTGCCAGCAGCTTAATTAACAGTGAAGCTTTCTTT
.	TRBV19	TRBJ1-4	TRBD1	CASSFRQGATNEKLFF	TGTGCCAGTAGTTTTAGACAGGGGGCAACTAATGAAAAACTGTTTTTT
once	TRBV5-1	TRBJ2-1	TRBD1	CASSPHRTGGSYNEQFF	TGCGCCAGCAGCCCCCACCGGACAGGGGGTAGCTACAATGAGCAGTTCTTC
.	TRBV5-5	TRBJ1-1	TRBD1	CASSWDSMNTEAFF	TGTGCCAGCAGCTGGGACAGCATGAACACTGAAGCTTTCTTT
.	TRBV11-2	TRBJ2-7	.	CASSLEIGTYEQYF	TGTGCCAGCAGCTTAGAAATCGGGACATACGAGCAGTACTTC
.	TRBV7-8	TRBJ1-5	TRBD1	CASSVDRGSNQPQHF	TGTGCCAGCAGCGTGGACAGGGGAAGCAATCAGCCCCAGCATTTT
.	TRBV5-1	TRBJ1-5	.	CASSLVGDSNQPQHF	TGCGCCAGCAGCTTGGTCGGGGATAGCAATCAGCCCCAGCATTTT
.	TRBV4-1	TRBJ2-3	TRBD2	CASSQEVSLAGGADTQYF	TGCGCCAGCAGCCAAGAGGTGTCTCTAGCGGGGGGAGCAGATACGCAGTATTTT
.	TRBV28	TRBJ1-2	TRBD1	CATHLEQGYYGYTF	TGTGCCACTCACTTAGAACAGGGGTACTATGGCTACACCTTC
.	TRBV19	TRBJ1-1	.	CASSIADSNEAFF	TGTGCCAGTAGTATAGCTGACAGCAACGAAGCTTTCTTT
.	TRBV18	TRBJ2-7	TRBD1	CASSRGTASIYEQYF	TGTGCCAGCTCACGGGGGACAGCAAGTATCTACGAGCAGTACTTC
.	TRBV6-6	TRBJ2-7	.	CASSYPPENSYEQYF	TGTGCCAGCAGTTACCCCCCAGAAAACTCCTACGAGCAGTACTTC
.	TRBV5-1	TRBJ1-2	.	CASSSDNYYGYTF	TGCGCCAGCAGCTCGGACAACTACTATGGCTACACCTTC
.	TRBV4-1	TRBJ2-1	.	CASSQAVGAPNEQFF	TGCGCCAGCAGCCAAGCTGTGGGGGCCCCCAATGAGCAGTTCTTC
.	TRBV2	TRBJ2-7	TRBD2	CASRGLAGGPSSYEQYF	TGTGCCAGTCGAGGCCTAGCGGGGGGTCCTAGCTCCTACGAGCAGTACTTC
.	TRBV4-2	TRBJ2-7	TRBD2	CASSLAGVVYEQYF	TGTGCCAGCAGCTTGGCGGGGGTGGTTTACGAGCAGTACTTC
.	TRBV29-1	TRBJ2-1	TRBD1	CSVLGQGAHNEQFF	TGCAGCGTCCTTGGACAGGGGGCCCACAATGAGCAGTTCTTC
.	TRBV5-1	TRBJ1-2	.	CASSLGAINYGYTF	TGCGCCAGCAGCTTGGGAGCGATTAACTATGGCTACACCTTC
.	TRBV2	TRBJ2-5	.	CASRPGERETQYF	TGTGCCAGCCGTCCAGGGGAACGAGAGACCCAGTACTTC
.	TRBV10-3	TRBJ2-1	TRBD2	CAITTSGGAMGNEQFF	TGTGCCATCACCACTAGCGGGGGGGCTATGGGCAATGAGCAGTTCTTC
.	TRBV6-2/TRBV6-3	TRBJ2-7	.	CASSRTAAYEQYF	TGTGCCAGCAGCCGGACAGCAGCCTACGAGCAGTACTTC
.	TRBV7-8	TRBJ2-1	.	CASSSSLNEQFF	TGTGCCAGCAGCTCTTCCCTCAATGAGCAGTTCTTC
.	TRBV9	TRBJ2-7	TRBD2	CASSVVAGETYEQYF	TGTGCCAGCAGCGTAGTGGCGGGGGAAACCTACGAGCAGTACTTC
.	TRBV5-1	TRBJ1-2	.	CASSTVRGRGYTF	TGCGCCAGCAGCACAGTCAGGGGACGGGGCTACACCTTC
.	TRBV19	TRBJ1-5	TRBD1	CASGQGIQPQHF	TGTGCCAGCGGACAGGGGATTCAGCCCCAGCATTTT
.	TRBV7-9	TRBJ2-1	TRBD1	CASSSPGTGVLNEQFF	TGTGCCAGCAGCTCCCCCGGGACAGGGGTTTTGAATGAGCAGTTCTTC
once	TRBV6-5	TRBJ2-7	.	CVTWDTIYEQYF	TGTGTGACTTGGGACACCATCTACGAGCAGTACTTC